The 2 T cell receptor beta chains below were found in one sample sequenced in a study of blood T cell repertoires in COVID-19. Assay: immunoSEQ multiplex PCR; the TCRdb copy retains only in-frame clones and omits some. The repertoire consists of about 90,000 clones, with about three quarters occurring once and the leading ten covering about 7%. Sequencing input: peripheral blood. The receptors derive from a man aged 65-85 years with acute or convalescent COVID-19.

The chain is built from TRBV12-5 and TRBJ2-2, with 9 bases aligning to TRBD2. The CDR3 consists of 20 residues. V shed 2 bases and J 0 bases; nucleotides not matched to a gene: 13. Germline loops: CDR1 LGHNT, CDR2 FRNRAP. Here the CDR3 DNA reads TGTGCTAGTGGTTTGCCTCCGGAGCGGGGGGCCTCCTCGAACACCGGGGAGCTGTTTTTT. As protein: CASGLPPERGASSNTGELFF.

J is TRBJ2-1 and V is TRBV7-3; 8 nucleotides align to TRBD2. After removal of 0 bases from V and 12 bases from J, the junction contained 7 bases not matched to a gene. The germline V gene encodes CDR1 SGHTA and CDR2 FQGTGA. This CDR3 has 14 amino acids. CDR3 protein: CASSLTAGGGMQFF. CDR3 sequence (DNA): TGTGCCAGCAGCTTAACGGCGGGAGGAGGCATGCAGTTCTTC.